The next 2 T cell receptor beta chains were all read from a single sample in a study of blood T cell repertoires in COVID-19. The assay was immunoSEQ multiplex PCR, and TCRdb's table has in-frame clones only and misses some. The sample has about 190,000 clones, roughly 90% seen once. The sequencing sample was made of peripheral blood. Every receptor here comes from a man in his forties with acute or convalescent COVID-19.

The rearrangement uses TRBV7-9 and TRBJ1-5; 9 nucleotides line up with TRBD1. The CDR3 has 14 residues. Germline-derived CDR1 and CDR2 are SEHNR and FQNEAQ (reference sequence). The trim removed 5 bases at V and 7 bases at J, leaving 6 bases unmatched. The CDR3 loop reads CASSRTGVGQPQHF. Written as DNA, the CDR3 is TGTGCCAGCAGCCGGACAGGGGTCGGCCAGCCCCAGCATTTT.

CDR3 amino acids: CASSPSVSSTNEKLFF. CDR3 bases: TGTGCCAGCAGCCCTAGTGTGAGTTCAACTAATGAAAAACTGTTTTTT. The rearrangement uses TRBV4-2 and TRBJ1-4, with D unclear. V was pared by 4 bases and J by 0 bases, with 12 bases between. The CDR3 length is 16 residues. Germline CDR1 reads LGHNA; CDR2 reads YNFKEQ.